What follows describes a single TCR beta chain. Its cognate antigen is unknown. CDR3 length: 13 amino acids. Trimming removed 4 bases from V and 0 bases from J, with 7 bases in between. Germline CDR1 SQVTM, CDR2 ANQGSEA. This sample stems from a study of shared clonotypes between healthy human individuals. The study, taken as a whole, reports: Depth of sequencing was expected to influence donor clonotype sharing.

Repertoires were generated with immunoSEQ multiplex PCR, while TCRdb's copy carries only in-frame clones and drops some. The sample lists 490,000 or so clones; around 79% were seen once. The donors, all of them Caucasian adults, lived in Nashville, Tennessee. Sequencing input: PBMCs. The sequence was obtained from a woman in her forties in good health. Some clones in this sample may be carry-over from other donors' samples. V and J are TRBV29-1 and TRBJ1-3; D gene ambiguous. The CDR3 spells CSVGEVSGNTIYF. Written as DNA, the CDR3 is TGCAGCGTTGGTGAGGTCTCTGGAAACACCATATATTTT.